A selection of T cell receptor beta chains follows, all from one sample in a study of cytomegalovirus exposure and HLA in healthy donors. Assay used: immunoSEQ multiplex PCR; TCRdb lists only in-frame clones, some missing. There are 90,000 to 140,000 clones in the sample; over 65% occur only once, and roughly 8% lies in the top ten. The sample was PBMCs. Receptors originate from a man aged 40-49 years in good health and CMV-seropositive. Each CDR3 is given with its conserved first and last residue. The order of the fields is D gene, V gene, J gene, clone size, CDR3 DNA, CDR3 protein. The D gene is left open where the match is weak. Size tells how often a clone was seen (once, few, many) or the class of an expanded clone, and some rows leave it out.

TRBD2	TRBV23-1	TRBJ2-7	-	TGCGCCAGCAGTCAATTTACTAGCGGGAGGCGGTACGAGCAGTACTTC	CASSQFTSGRRYEQYF
-	TRBV5-6	TRBJ1-6	-	TGTGCCAGCAGCCCTCCGAGTGGGGGGGAGGATTCACCCCTCCACTTT	CASSPPSGGEDSPLHF
TRBD2	TRBV12-5	TRBJ2-2	-	TGTGCTAGTGGTTTGGTACTAGCGGGAAGGGGCGGGGAGCTGTTTTTT	CASGLVLAGRGGELFF
TRBD1	TRBV7-6	TRBJ1-6	-	TGTGCCAGCAGCGCCGACAGGGGTAAAGGGGATTCACCCCTCCACTTT	CASSADRGKGDSPLHF
-	TRBV7-2	TRBJ2-3	-	TGTGCCAGCAGCTTTAGTCGGGATACGCAGTATTTT	CASSFSRDTQYF
-	TRBV7-2	TRBJ2-3	-	TGTGCCAGCAGCTTAGATGGACAGTCCACAGATACGCAGTATTTT	CASSLDGQSTDTQYF
TRBD1	TRBV7-6	TRBJ2-2	-	TGTGCCAGCAGCCTGGGACAGGGGGTAGGGGAGCTGTTTTTT	CASSLGQGVGELFF
-	TRBV7-9	TRBJ2-2	-	TGTGCCAGCAGCTTAGGACAGCTAAACACCGGGGAGCTGTTTTTT	CASSLGQLNTGELFF
-	TRBV6-5	TRBJ1-2	-	TGTGCCAGCAGTCCGGACAGAATCTATGGCTACACCTTC	CASSPDRIYGYTF
-	TRBV4-2	TRBJ2-2	-	TGTGCCAGCAGCCAAGGGGATTGGACAGCGAACACCGGGGAGCTGTTTTTT	CASSQGDWTANTGELFF
-	TRBV21-1	TRBJ2-7	-	TGTGCCAGCAGCAAAGGGGGTAAGGGGAGCGGGGAAGGAACCTACGAGCAGTACTTC	CASSKGGKGSGEGTYEQYF
-	TRBV6-4	TRBJ1-6	few	TGTGCCAGCAGTGACTCTGGGGACATCGGTAATTCACCCCTCCACTTT	CASSDSGDIGNSPLHF
-	TRBV9	TRBJ2-6	-	TGTGCCAGCAGCCCCTCGCAGGGCACCTCTAAGGCCAACGTCCTGACTTTC	CASSPSQGTSKANVLTF
-	TRBV19	TRBJ2-7	-	TGTGCCAGTAGTATTGTTGGGAGCTCCTACGAGCAGTACTTC	CASSIVGSSYEQYF
TRBD1	TRBV7-2	TRBJ1-2	-	TGTGCCAGCAGCTTTATGGGACAGGGGGACTATGGCTACACCTTC	CASSFMGQGDYGYTF
-	TRBV30	TRBJ1-5	once	TGTGCCTGGAGTGTTGGGCAGGGCAATCAGCCCCAGCATTTT	CAWSVGQGNQPQHF
TRBD2	TRBV5-4	TRBJ2-7	few	TGCGCCAGCAGCCAACGCCATAGCGGGAGCGTTTACGAGCAGTACTTC	CASSQRHSGSVYEQYF
TRBD1	TRBV7-2	TRBJ2-3	-	TGTGCCAGCAGCGTCGAGGGGGCAAAGTATTTT	CASSVEGAKYF
-	TRBV27	TRBJ2-7	-	TGTGCCAGCAGTTTACGCTCAGGCTACGAGCAGTACTTC	CASSLRSGYEQYF
-	TRBV30	TRBJ2-1	-	TGTGCCTGGCCCGGGACATCAGAGCAGTTCTTC	CAWPGTSEQFF
-	TRBV6-5	TRBJ2-5	-	TGTGCCAGCAGTCCAGGGTACGAGACCCAGTACTTC	CASSPGYETQYF
TRBD1	TRBV4-1	TRBJ1-5	once	TGCGCCAGCAGCCACACTCCGGGACAGGGCCAGCCCCAGCATTTT	CASSHTPGQGQPQHF
TRBD1	TRBV19	TRBJ1-1	-	TGTGCCAGTAGTATAGTGGGGACAGCTACTGAAGCTTTCTTT	CASSIVGTATEAFF
-	TRBV6-1	TRBJ1-6	-	TGTGCCAGCAGTGAAAGGACTGGCAGATCACCCCTCCACTTT	CASSERTGRSPLHF
-	TRBV5-1	TRBJ2-7	-	TGCGCCAGCAGCTTGGACAGTTTCTACGAGCAGTACTTC	CASSLDSFYEQYF
-	TRBV6-1	TRBJ2-5	-	TGTGCCAGCAGTGAGTTGGGTGGGCTGGCAGGGCAAGAGACCCAGTACTTC	CASSELGGLAGQETQYF
-	TRBV7-9	TRBJ2-2	once	TGTGCCAGCAGCTTATACGGGAACACCGGGGAGCTGTTTTTT	CASSLYGNTGELFF
TRBD2	TRBV5-6	TRBJ2-7	-	TGTGCCAGCAGCGATCCCGGGACTAGCCGTTCCTACGAGCAGTACTTC	CASSDPGTSRSYEQYF
-	TRBV4-2	TRBJ1-3	-	TGTGCCAGCAGCCAAGAGGAGGGCTCTGGAAACACCATATATTTT	CASSQEEGSGNTIYF
-	TRBV4-3	TRBJ2-2	-	TGCGCCAGCAGCCAACAGGGAAGTGGGGAGCTGTTTTTT	CASSQQGSGELFF
TRBD2	TRBV7-9	TRBJ2-1	-	TGTGCCAGCAGCCTGCTTAGCGGGGGTGCAGACTACAATGAGCAGTTCTTC	CASSLLSGGADYNEQFF